This TCR beta chain is from a study of T cells after yellow fever vaccination (dated by TCRdb to about 2019). Broadly, across the study: Libraries from fractions with low cell numbers were prepared with the SMART-Seq v4 Ultra Low Input RNA kit. To track T-cell clones before and after primary and booster YFV17D yellow fever vaccination, bulk TCR alpha and beta repertoires were sequenced longitudinally. Two healthy male donors, one aged 18 to 30 and one aged 30 to 39 years, were included in the cohort. Blood was collected at multiple timepoints before and after primary and secondary immunization, and bulk PBMC replicates and cell subsets were isolated.

This clonotype showed up just a few times. Its cognate antigen has yet to be identified. No base qualities exist here, and no much larger clone lies one base off it. Via the germline V gene, CDR1 is MNHEY and CDR2 SVGEGT. For this chain, trimming is 2 bases at the V end and 4 bases at the J end, and the number of junction bases without a gene match is 2. The cysteine opens and the phenylalanine closes a CDR3 of 14 amino acids. The entry retains the CDR3 DNA only, 42 bases that are in frame from base 1. Synthesis of TCR cDNA relied on 5'RACE template switching, a step that introduced a universal primer site along with unique molecular identifiers. Priming for cDNA synthesis came from both the TCR alpha and TCR beta constant segments. Library amplification involved two PCR steps, and the second step added sample barcodes and sequencing adapters. Sequencing of the libraries was done on either Illumina HiSeq 2500 (2x100 bp) or NovaSeq (2x150 bp). The published analysis was carried out like this. Reads were demultiplexed and collapsed into UMI consensus sequences with MIGEC, and V(D)J alignment was performed with MiXCR. Clonotypes responding to the vaccine were identified with edgeR on replicate PBMC samples, with the criteria of FDR below 0.01 and a log2 fold change above 5 up to day 15. Each bulk clonotype received a CD4 or CD8 identity based on whether the sequenced CD4 or CD8 repertoire contained that clonotype at higher abundance. TCRdb trimmed public reads at Q25 via fastp, called clones via MiXCR and kept in-frame beta chains. Identical CDR3 proteins give one entry, which carries the most common genes and DNA. TCRdb, not the original authors, processed these V and J calls. Counted in this sample were about 350,000 distinct CDR3 sequences; approximately 8% of them appeared once. The ten top clones hold approximately 15% of the sample.

Study-level results and caveats: A small share of clonotypes was detected in both CD4 and CD8 compartments, with the overlap likely arising from convergent recombination. Computational filtering was needed because FACS-sorted repertoires could contain abundant contaminating clonotypes from the bulk population. Because only a couple of donors were included in the study, the extent to which the findings can be generalized is limited. Most clones expanded after primary vaccination were re-detected after the booster (96% of CD4 and approximately 88% of CD8), suggesting broad memory maintenance. Compared with the primary T-cell response, the secondary T-cell response was faster but weaker, reaching its peak on day 5 rather than on day 15.

The sample's treatment or condition, from its label and the paper: live attenuated yellow fever vaccine strain. Two biological replicates of bulk PBMCs were collected at each blood-draw timepoint. PBMCs were isolated from peripheral blood using a standard Ficoll-Paque protocol. TriZol was used to extract RNA from bulk PBMCs, CD4 and CD8 fractions, and dextramer-positive and dextramer-negative fractions. The chain links TRBV6-2 or TRBV6-3 with TRBJ1-2, with 9 middle bases fitting TRBD1. The clonotype comes from a man between 18 and 29 years old who received the YFV17D yellow fever vaccine. The sequencing here drew on PBMCs, taken about 41 days after the first yellow fever vaccination. The CDR3 protein sequence reads: CASSYGQGSYGYTF. The DNA is as follows: TGTGCCAGCAGTTACGGACAGGGGAGCTATGGCTACACCTTC.